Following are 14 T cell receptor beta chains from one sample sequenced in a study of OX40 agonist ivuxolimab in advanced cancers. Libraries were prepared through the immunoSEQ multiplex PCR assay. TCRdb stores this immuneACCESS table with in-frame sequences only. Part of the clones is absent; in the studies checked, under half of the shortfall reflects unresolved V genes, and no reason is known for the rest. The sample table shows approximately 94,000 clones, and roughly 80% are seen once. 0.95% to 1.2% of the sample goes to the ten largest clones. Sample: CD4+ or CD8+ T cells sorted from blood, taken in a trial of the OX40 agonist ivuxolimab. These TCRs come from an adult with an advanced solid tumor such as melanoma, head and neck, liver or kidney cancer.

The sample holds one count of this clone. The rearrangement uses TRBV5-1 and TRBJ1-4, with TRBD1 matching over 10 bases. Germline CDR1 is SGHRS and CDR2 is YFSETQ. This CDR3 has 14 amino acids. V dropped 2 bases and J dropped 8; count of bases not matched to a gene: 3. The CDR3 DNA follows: TGCGCCAGCAGCTTTGGGACAGGGGACGAAAAACTGTTTTTT. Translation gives CASSFGTGDEKLFF.

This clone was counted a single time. The CDR3 region has the DNA TGTGCCAGCAGCTTAATTGTTTCGGATAACTCCTATAATTCACCCCTCCACTTT. Protein: CASSLIVSDNSYNSPLHF. This chain joins TRBV7-8 and TRBJ1-6; no firm D call. Trimming left V 2 bases short and J 0 bases short, with 14 bases between. The CDR3 runs 18 residues. Per the germline V gene, CDR1 is SGHVS and CDR2 is FQNEAQ.

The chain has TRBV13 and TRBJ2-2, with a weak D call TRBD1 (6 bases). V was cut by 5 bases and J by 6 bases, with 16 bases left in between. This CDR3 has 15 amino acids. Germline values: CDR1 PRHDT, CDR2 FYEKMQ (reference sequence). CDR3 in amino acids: CASSLGAGVSGELFF. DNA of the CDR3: TGTGCCAGCAGCCTGGGGGCAGGGGTATCCGGGGAGCTGTTTTTT.

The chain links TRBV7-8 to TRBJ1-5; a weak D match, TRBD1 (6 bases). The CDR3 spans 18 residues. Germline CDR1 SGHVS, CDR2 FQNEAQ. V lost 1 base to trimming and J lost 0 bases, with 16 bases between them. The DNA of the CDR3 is TGTGCCAGCAGCTTAGTCGCCCAGGGGAAACTTAGCAATCAGCCCCAGCATTTT. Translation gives CASSLVAQGKLSNQPQHF.

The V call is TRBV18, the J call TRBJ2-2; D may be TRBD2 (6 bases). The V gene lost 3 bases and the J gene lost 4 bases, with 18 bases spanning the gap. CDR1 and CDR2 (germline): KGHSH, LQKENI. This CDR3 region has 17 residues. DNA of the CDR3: TGTGCCAGCTCACCCCCTTTTTCCCGGGACTCCACCGGGGAGCTGTTTTTT. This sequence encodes CASSPPFSRDSTGELFF. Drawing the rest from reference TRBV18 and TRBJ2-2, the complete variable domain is NAGVMQNPRHLVRRRGQEARLRCSPMKGHSHVYWYRQLPEEGLKFMVYLQKENIIDESGMPKERFSAEFPKEGPSILRIQQVVRGDSAAYFCASSPPFSRDSTGELFFGEGSRLTVL.

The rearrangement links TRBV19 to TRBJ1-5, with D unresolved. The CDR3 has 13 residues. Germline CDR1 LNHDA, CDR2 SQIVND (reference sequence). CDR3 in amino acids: CAISKSPNQPQHF. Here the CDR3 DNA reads TGTGCGATATCCAAGAGCCCGAATCAGCCCCAGCATTTT.

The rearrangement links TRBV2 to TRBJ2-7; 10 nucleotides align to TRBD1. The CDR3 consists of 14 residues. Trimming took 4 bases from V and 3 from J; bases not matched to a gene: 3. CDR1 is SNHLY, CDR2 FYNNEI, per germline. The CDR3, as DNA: TGTGCCAGCAGTGTGGGGACAGGGGACTACGAGCAGTACTTC. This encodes CASSVGTGDYEQYF.

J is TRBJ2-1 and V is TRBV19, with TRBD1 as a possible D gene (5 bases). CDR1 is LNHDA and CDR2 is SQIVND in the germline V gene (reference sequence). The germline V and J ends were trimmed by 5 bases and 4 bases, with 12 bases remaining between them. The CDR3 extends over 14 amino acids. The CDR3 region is CASSWVGLYNEQFF. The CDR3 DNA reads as TGTGCCAGTAGTTGGGTGGGGCTATACAATGAGCAGTTCTTC.

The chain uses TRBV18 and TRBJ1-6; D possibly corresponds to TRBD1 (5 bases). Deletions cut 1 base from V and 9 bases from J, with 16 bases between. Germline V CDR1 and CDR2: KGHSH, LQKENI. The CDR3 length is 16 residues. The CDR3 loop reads CASSPREPNGGSPLHF. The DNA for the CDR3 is TGTGCCAGCTCACCACGGGAGCCAAATGGGGGTTCACCCCTCCACTTT. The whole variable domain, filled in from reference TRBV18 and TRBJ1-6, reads NAGVMQNPRHLVRRRGQEARLRCSPMKGHSHVYWYRQLPEEGLKFMVYLQKENIIDESGMPKERFSAEFPKEGPSILRIQQVVRGDSAAYFCASSPREPNGGSPLHFGNGTRLTVT.

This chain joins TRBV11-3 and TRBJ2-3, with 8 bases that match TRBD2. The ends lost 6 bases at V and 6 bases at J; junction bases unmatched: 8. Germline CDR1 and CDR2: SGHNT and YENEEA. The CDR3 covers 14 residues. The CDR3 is CASSQGLDADTQYF. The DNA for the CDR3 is TGTGCCAGCAGTCAGGGACTAGACGCCGATACGCAGTATTTT.

The DNA of the CDR3 is TGTGCCAGCTCACCATACTCCCGGGGACAGGGTACCACCGGGGAGCTGTTTTTT. This translates into CASSPYSRGQGTTGELFF. V is TRBV18 and J is TRBJ2-2; 9 bases map to TRBD1. After removal of 2 bases from V and 4 bases from J, the junction contained 11 bases not matched to a gene. The CDR3 has 18 residues. The V gene's germline CDR1 is KGHSH and CDR2 LQKENI. The variable domain in full, completed from reference TRBV18 and TRBJ2-2, reads NAGVMQNPRHLVRRRGQEARLRCSPMKGHSHVYWYRQLPEEGLKFMVYLQKENIIDESGMPKERFSAEFPKEGPSILRIQQVVRGDSAAYFCASSPYSRGQGTTGELFFGEGSRLTVL.

Here the CDR3 reads CASSLRDTGV. The CDR3 DNA reads as TGCGCCAGCAGCCTCCGGGACACGGGCGTC. The rearrangement links TRBV5-1 to TRBJ2-7; D perhaps matches TRBD1 (6 bases). There are 10 residues in the CDR3. The germline gives CDR1 SGHRS, CDR2 YFSETQ.

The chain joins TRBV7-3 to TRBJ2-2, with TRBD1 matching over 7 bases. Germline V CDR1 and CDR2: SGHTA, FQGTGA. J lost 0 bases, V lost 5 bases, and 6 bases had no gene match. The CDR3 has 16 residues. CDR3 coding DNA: TGTGCCAGCAGCCCAGGGGGACAGTCGAACACCGGGGAGCTGTTTTTT. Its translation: CASSPGGQSNTGELFF.

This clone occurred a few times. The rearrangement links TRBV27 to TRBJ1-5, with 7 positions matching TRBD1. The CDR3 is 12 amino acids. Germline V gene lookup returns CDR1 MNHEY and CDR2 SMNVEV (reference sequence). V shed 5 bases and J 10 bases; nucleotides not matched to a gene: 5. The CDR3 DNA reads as TGTGCCAGCAGTCCCCAGGGGGGACCCCAGCATTTT. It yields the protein CASSPQGGPQHF.